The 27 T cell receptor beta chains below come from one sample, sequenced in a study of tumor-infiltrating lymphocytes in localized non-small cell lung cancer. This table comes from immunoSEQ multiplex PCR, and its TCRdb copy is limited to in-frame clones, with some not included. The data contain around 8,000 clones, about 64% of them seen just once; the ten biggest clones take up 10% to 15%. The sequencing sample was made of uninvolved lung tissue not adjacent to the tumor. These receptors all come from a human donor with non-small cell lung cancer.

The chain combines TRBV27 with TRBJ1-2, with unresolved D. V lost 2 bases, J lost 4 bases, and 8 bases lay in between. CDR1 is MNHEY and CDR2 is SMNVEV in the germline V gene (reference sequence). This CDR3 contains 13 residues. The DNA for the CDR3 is TGTGCCAGCAGTTTAGGGCCCGCCTATGGCTACACCTTC. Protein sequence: CASSLGPAYGYTF.

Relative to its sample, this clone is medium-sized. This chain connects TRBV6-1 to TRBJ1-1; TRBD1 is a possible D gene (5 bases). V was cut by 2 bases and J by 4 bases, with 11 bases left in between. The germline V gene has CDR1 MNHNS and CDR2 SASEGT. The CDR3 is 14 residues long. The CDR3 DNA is TGTGCCAGCAGTGAACAGGGATGGGGCACTGAAGCTTTCTTT. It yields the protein CASSEQGWGTEAFF.

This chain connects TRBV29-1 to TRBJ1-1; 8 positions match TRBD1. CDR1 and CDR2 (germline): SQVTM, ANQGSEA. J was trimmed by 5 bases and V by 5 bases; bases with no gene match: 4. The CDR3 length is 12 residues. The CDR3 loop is CSVRTGGTEAFF. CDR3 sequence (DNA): TGCAGCGTTAGAACAGGGGGTACTGAAGCTTTCTTT.

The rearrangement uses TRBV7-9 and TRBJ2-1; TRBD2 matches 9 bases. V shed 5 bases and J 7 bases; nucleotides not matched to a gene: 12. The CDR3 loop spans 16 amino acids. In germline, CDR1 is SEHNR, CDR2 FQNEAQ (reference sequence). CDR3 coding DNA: TGTGCCAGCAGCCAAGCGGTCGGCGGGGGGGCAAATGAGCAGTTCTTC. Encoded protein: CASSQAVGGGANEQFF. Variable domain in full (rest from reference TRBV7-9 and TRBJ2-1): DTGVSQNPRHKITKRGQNVTFRCDPISEHNRLYWYRQTLGQGPEFLTYFQNEAQLEKSRLLSDRFSAERPKGSFSTLEIQRTEQGDSAMYLCASSQAVGGGANEQFFGPGTRLTVL.

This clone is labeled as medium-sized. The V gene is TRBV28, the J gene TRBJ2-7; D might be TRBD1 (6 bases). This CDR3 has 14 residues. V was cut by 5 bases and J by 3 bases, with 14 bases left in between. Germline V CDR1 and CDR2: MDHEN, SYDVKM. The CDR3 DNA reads TGTGCCAGCAGTACTACTGGACAGTTCTACGAGCAGTACTTC. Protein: CASSTTGQFYEQYF.

The CDR3 region is CASSRQGSGYEQYF. In nucleotides, the CDR3 is TGCGCCAGCAGCCGACAGGGGTCGGGCTACGAGCAGTACTTC. This chain uses TRBV4-1 with TRBJ2-7, with 8 bases fitting TRBD1. The CDR3 is 14 amino acids. V gave up 4 bases and J gave up 3 bases; unmatched junction bases: 5. Germline CDR1 is MGHRA and CDR2 is YSYEKL.

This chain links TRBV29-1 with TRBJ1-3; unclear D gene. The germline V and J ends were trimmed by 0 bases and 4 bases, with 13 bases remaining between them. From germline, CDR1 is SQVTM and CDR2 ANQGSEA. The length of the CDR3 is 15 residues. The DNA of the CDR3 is TGCAGCGTTGAAGATCCCGTAAACTCAGGAAACACCATATATTTT. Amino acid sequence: CSVEDPVNSGNTIYF. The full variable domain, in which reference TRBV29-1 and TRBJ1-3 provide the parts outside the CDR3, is SAVISQKPSRDICQRGTSLTIQCQVDSQVTMMFWYRQQPGQSLTLIATANQGSEATYESGFVIDKFPISRPNLTFSTLTVSNMSPEDSSIYLCSVEDPVNSGNTIYFGEGSWLTVV.

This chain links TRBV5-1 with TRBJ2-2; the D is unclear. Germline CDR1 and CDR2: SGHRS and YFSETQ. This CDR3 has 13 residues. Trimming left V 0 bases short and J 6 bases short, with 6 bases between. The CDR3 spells CASSLESAGELFF. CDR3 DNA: TGCGCCAGCAGCTTGGAAAGCGCCGGGGAGCTGTTTTTT.

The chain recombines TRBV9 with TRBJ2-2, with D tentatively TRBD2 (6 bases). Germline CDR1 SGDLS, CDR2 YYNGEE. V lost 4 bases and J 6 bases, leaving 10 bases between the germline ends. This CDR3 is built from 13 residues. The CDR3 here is CASSLTSPGELFF. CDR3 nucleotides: TGTGCCAGCAGCCTGACTAGTCCCGGGGAGCTGTTTTTT.

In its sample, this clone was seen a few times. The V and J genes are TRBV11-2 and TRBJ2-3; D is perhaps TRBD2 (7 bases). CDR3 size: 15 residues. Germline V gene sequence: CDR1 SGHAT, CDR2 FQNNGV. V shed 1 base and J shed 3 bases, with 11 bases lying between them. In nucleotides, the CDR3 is TGTGCCAGCAGCTTAGCGGGGGGCTCTACAGATACGCAGTATTTT. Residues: CASSLAGGSTDTQYF.

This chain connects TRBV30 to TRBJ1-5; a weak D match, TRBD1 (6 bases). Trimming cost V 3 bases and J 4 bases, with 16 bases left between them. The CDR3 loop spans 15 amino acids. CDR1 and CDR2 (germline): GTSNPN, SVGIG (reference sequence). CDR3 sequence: CAWSRSDRDNQPQHF. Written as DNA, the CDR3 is TGTGCCTGGAGCCGCTCGGACAGAGATAATCAGCCCCAGCATTTT. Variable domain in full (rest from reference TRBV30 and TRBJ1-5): SQTIHQWPATLVQPVGSPLSLECTVEGTSNPNLYWYRQAAGRGLQLLFYSVGIGQISSEVPQNLSASRPQDRQFILSSKKLLLSDSGFYLCAWSRSDRDNQPQHFGDGTRLSIL.

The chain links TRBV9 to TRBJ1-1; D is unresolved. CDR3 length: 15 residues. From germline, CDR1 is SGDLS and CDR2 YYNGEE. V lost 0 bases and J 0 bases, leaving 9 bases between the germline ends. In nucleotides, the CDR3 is TGTGCCAGCAGCGTAGACGGCTCCTTGAACACTGAAGCTTTCTTT. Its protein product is CASSVDGSLNTEAFF.

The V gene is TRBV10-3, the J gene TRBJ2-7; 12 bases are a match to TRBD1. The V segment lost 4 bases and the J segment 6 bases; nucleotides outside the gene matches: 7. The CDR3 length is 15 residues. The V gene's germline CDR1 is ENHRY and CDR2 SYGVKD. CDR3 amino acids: CAISVGQGAEGEQYF. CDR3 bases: TGTGCCATCAGTGTGGGACAGGGGGCGGAAGGCGAGCAGTACTTC.

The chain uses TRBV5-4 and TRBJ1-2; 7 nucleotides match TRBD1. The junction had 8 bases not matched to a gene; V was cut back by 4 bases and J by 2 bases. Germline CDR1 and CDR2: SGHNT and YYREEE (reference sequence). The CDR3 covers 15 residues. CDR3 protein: CASSPAGGWNYGYTF. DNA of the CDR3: TGTGCCAGCAGCCCGGCAGGGGGATGGAACTATGGCTACACCTTC.

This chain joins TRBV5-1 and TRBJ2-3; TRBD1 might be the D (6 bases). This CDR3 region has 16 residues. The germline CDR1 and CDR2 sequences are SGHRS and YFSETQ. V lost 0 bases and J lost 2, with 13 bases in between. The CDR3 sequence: CASSLAPTGPTDTQYF. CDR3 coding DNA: TGCGCCAGCAGCTTGGCCCCGACAGGACCCACAGATACGCAGTATTTT.

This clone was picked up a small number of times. The CDR3 here is CASSQERNQPQHF. The CDR3 DNA follows: TGTGCCAGTAGCCAAGAAAGGAATCAGCCCCAGCATTTT. The gene calls are TRBV19 and TRBJ1-5; no firm D call. Looked up from germline, CDR1 is LNHDA and CDR2 is SQIVND (reference sequence). The CDR3 extends over 13 amino acids. Trimming shortened V by 6 bases and J by 4 bases, and 10 bases separated the two germline ends.

CDR3 amino acids: CSATGLPQQYF. The CDR3 bases are TGCAGTGCTACGGGACTCCCCCAGCAGTACTTC. V gene TRBV20-1 combines with J gene TRBJ2-7, with TRBD2 as a possible D gene (6 bases). V gave up 4 bases and J gave up 8 bases, with 12 bases separating them. In germline, CDR1 is DFQATT, CDR2 SNEGSKA (reference sequence). CDR3 length equals 11 residues.

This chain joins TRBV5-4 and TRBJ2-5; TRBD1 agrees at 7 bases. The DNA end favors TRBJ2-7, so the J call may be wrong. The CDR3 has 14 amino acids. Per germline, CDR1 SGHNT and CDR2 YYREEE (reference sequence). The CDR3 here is CASSPGQDSYEQYF. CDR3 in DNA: TGTGCCAGCAGCCCCGGACAGGACTCCTACGAGCAGTACTTC.

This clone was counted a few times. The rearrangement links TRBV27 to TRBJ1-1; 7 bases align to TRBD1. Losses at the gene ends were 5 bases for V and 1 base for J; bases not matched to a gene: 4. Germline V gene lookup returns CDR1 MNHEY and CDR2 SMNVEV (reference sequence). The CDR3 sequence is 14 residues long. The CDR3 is CASSPRGGNTEAFF. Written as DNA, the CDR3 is TGTGCCAGCAGTCCCAGGGGGGGGAACACTGAAGCTTTCTTT.

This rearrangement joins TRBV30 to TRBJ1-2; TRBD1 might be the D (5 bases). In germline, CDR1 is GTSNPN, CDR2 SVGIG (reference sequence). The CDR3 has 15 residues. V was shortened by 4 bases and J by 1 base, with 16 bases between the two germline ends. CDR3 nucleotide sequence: TGTGCCTGGACCCGAGCCCCGGGGGATAACTATGGCTACACCTTC. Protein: CAWTRAPGDNYGYTF.

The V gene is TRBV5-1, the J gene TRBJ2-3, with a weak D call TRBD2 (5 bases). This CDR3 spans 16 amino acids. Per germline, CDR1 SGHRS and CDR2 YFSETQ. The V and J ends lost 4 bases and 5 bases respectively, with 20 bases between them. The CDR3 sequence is CASSPPQTPRGDTQYF. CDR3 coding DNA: TGCGCCAGCAGCCCGCCCCAGACTCCCCGGGGAGATACGCAGTATTTT.

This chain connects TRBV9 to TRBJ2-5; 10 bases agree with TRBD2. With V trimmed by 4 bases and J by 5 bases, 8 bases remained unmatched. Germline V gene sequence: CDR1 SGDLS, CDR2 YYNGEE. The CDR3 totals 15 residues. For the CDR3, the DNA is TGTGCCAGCAGCCCCGGACTAGCGGCGGGTGAGACCCAGTACTTC. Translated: CASSPGLAAGETQYF.

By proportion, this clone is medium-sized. The CDR3 coding sequence is TGTGCCAGCAGTAATCCGGGACAGGTTACTGGGGCCAACGTCCTGACTTTC. It yields the protein CASSNPGQVTGANVLTF. The chain joins TRBV2 to TRBJ2-6; 8 nucleotides line up with TRBD1. V trimming: 5 bases; J trimming: 2 bases; junction bases outside the gene matches: 8. Germline V gene data show CDR1 as SNHLY and CDR2 as FYNNEI. This CDR3 spans 17 amino acids.

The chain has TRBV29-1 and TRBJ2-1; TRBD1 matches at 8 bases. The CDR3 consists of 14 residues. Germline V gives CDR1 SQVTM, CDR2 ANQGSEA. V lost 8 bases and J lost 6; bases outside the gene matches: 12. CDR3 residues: CSSPRQGSSNEQFF. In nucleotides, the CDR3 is TGCAGCTCCCCGCGACAGGGGTCCAGCAATGAGCAGTTCTTC.

CDR3 sequence reads: CASSPPGGIYEQYF. In DNA form, the CDR3 reads TGTGCCAGCAGCCCGCCGGGGGGGATCTACGAGCAGTACTTC. J is TRBJ2-7 and V is TRBV16; 8 bases map to TRBD2. J was trimmed by 3 bases and V by 4 bases; bases with no gene match: 5. The CDR3 is made up of 14 amino acids. The germline V gene has CDR1 KGHSY and CDR2 FQNENV.

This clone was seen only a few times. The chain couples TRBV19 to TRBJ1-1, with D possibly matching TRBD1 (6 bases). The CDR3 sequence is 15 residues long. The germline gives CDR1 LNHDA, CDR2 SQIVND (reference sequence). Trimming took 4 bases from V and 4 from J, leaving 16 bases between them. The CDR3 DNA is TGTGCCAGTAGTAAGGGGGGGGGCCGGAGCACTGAAGCTTTCTTT. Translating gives CASSKGGGRSTEAFF.

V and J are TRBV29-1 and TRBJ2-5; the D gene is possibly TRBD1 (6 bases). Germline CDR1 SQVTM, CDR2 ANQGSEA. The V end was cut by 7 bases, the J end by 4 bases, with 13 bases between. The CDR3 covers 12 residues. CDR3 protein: CSAATQGETQYF. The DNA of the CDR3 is TGCAGCGCTGCGACACAGGGAGAGACCCAGTACTTC.